The 25 T cell receptor beta chains below were found in one sample sequenced in a study of CD8+ T cells in alopecia areata. This sample's treatment: oral pan-JAK inhibitor, 5-10 mg twice daily. Following extraction, RNA underwent reverse transcription to cDNA, which served as the sequencing template. The assay was immunoSEQ multiplex PCR, and TCRdb's table has in-frame clones only and misses some. This table has 150,000 to 200,000 clones, less than 80% appearing once. The sample was CD4+ T cells sorted from blood, taken at week 24, from a patient treated with tofacitinib. Every receptor here comes from a human donor with alopecia areata.

This clone was detected a few times. The chain employs TRBV29-1 and TRBJ1-3; no clear D gene. V was trimmed by 4 bases and J by 3 bases, leaving 7 bases between them. This CDR3 comprises 12 residues. CDR1 SQVTM and CDR2 ANQGSEA come from the germline V gene. The CDR3 sequence is CSVASDGNTIYF. In nucleotides, the CDR3 is TGCAGCGTTGCTTCGGATGGAAACACCATATATTTT.

Details on this clone: The sample holds other DNA sequences that translate to the same CDR3. This chain connects TRBV30 to TRBJ2-7, with D unclear. The ends were cut back, 0 bases at V and 0 bases at J, with 6 bases in the middle. The CDR3 is made up of 13 amino acids. Per the germline V gene, CDR1 is GTSNPN and CDR2 is SVGIG (reference sequence). The chain's CDR3 is CAWSVQGSYEQYF. For the CDR3, the DNA is TGTGCCTGGAGTGTACAAGGCTCCTACGAGCAGTACTTC.

J is TRBJ2-7 and V is TRBV11-1; unclear D gene. V was trimmed by 8 bases and J by 0 bases, leaving 5 bases between them. The length of the CDR3 is 11 residues. CDR1 and CDR2 (germline): SGHAT, FQDESV (reference sequence). The chain's CDR3 is CASESSYEQYF. CDR3 coding DNA: TGTGCCAGCGAGAGCTCCTACGAGCAGTACTTC.

The rearrangement uses TRBV19 and TRBJ1-4; a weak D match, TRBD1 (5 bases). The V end was cut by 7 bases, the J end by 8 bases, with 23 bases between. The CDR3 is 16 residues long. From germline, CDR1 is LNHDA and CDR2 SQIVND (reference sequence). CDR3 sequence: CASTSRKRGVEEKLFF. The DNA of the CDR3 is TGTGCCAGTACTTCGCGAAAGAGAGGGGTGGAGGAAAAACTGTTTTTT.

V usage is TRBV9 and J usage is TRBJ2-5; 10 nucleotides agree with TRBD2. J lost 2 bases, V lost 5 bases, and 6 bases had no gene match. CDR1 and CDR2 (germline): SGDLS, YYNGEE. CDR3 size: 15 residues. The CDR3 region is CASSGSGGRQETQYF. In nucleotides, the CDR3 is TGTGCCAGCAGTGGTAGCGGGGGGAGACAAGAGACCCAGTACTTC.

This clone was seen more than once but under ten times. The rearrangement uses TRBV19 and TRBJ1-1, with TRBD1 as a possible D gene (5 bases). The CDR3 totals 14 residues. V was cut by 9 bases and J by 0 bases, with 14 bases left in between. Germline CDR1 reads LNHDA; CDR2 reads SQIVND (reference sequence). As DNA, the CDR3 is TGTGCCAGCACCCGACAGAACCTGAACACTGAAGCTTTCTTT. Its translation is CASTRQNLNTEAFF.

This clone was seen repeatedly, ten times or more. The chain combines TRBV5-1 with TRBJ2-2; D is possibly TRBD2 (6 bases). V lost 2 bases and J lost 3, with 11 bases in between. CDR1 is SGHRS and CDR2 is YFSETQ in the germline V gene. This CDR3 contains 15 residues. CDR3 protein: CASSLGGVDTGELFF. Here the CDR3 DNA reads TGCGCCAGCAGCTTAGGAGGGGTCGACACCGGGGAGCTGTTTTTT.

The table lists this clone with many counts. This chain links TRBV15 with TRBJ2-7; TRBD2 aligns across 7 bases. The junction had 6 bases not matched to a gene; V was cut back by 1 base and J by 3 bases. The CDR3 is 15 amino acids. Germline assignment: CDR1 LNHNV and CDR2 YYDKDF (reference sequence). The CDR3 spells CATSRGTSAVYEQYF. The CDR3 region has the DNA TGTGCCACCAGCAGAGGTACTAGCGCGGTCTACGAGCAGTACTTC.

The rearrangement links TRBV19 to TRBJ1-6; D is unresolved. The germline CDR1 and CDR2 sequences are LNHDA and SQIVND (reference sequence). V lost 9 bases, J lost 0 bases, and 9 bases lay in between. This CDR3 has 14 amino acids. CDR3 in amino acids: CASRGSSYNSPLHF. Written as DNA, the CDR3 is TGTGCCAGCCGGGGAAGCTCCTATAATTCACCCCTCCACTTT.

The chain is built from TRBV11-2 and TRBJ2-5; unclear D gene. Trimming pared 0 bases from V and 5 bases from J, leaving 16 bases between. The CDR3 has 16 amino acids. Looked up from germline, CDR1 is SGHAT and CDR2 is FQNNGV. The CDR3 nucleotides read TGTGCCAGCAGCTTAGATGGTACATCAATGAGGGAGACCCAGTACTTC. As protein: CASSLDGTSMRETQYF.

The rearrangement links TRBV4-2 to TRBJ2-5; TRBD1 aligns across 7 bases. This CDR3 is built from 14 residues. Trimming took 1 base from V and 4 from J; bases not matched to a gene: 3. Germline V gene data show CDR1 as LGHNA and CDR2 as YNFKEQ. The CDR3 nucleotides are TGTGCCAGCAGCCAAGGACAGGGCGGAGAGACCCAGTACTTC. It is translated as CASSQGQGGETQYF.

The chain uses TRBV29-1 and TRBJ1-2; no firm D call. Germline CDR1 is SQVTM and CDR2 is ANQGSEA. V shed 3 bases and J shed 4 bases, with 6 bases lying between them. The CDR3 is 11 amino acids. The CDR3 loop reads CSVDWGYGYTF. Written as DNA, the CDR3 is TGCAGCGTTGATTGGGGCTATGGCTACACCTTC.

The chain links TRBV29-1 to TRBJ1-2; no clear D. The CDR3 has 11 amino acids. V was trimmed by 4 bases and J by 6 bases, leaving 9 bases between them. Germline V gene sequence: CDR1 SQVTM, CDR2 ANQGSEA. CDR3 nucleotides: TGCAGCGTTGGGACCTATGATGGCTACACCTTC. This codes for CSVGTYDGYTF.

This rearrangement joins TRBV6-1 to TRBJ1-2; 7 nucleotides line up with TRBD1. The CDR3 covers 13 residues. With 6 bases clipped from V and 3 bases from J, the junction kept 4 bases outside the gene matches. Germline CDR1 reads MNHNS; CDR2 reads SASEGT. Here the CDR3 reads CASRPGTDYGYTF. In nucleotides, the CDR3 is TGTGCCAGCAGACCCGGGACAGACTATGGCTACACCTTC.

CDR3 loop: CASNPQGKSPLHF. As DNA, the CDR3 is TGTGCCAGCAATCCACAGGGAAAATCACCCCTCCACTTT. The V gene is TRBV6-6, the J gene TRBJ1-6; tentative D call: TRBD1 (6 bases). V lost 7 bases to trimming and J lost 10 bases, with 14 bases between them. The germline V gene encodes CDR1 MNHNY and CDR2 SVGAGI (reference sequence). This CDR3 is built from 13 residues.

This clone was counted only a few times. CDR3 in amino acids: CAITGRSGGTGELFF. As DNA, the CDR3 is TGTGCCATCACGGGTCGTAGCGGGGGGACCGGGGAGCTGTTTTTT. The chain has TRBV10-3 and TRBJ2-2, with TRBD2 matching over 10 bases. The V gene end was trimmed by 7 bases and the J gene end by 5 bases; junction bases not matched to a gene: 7. This CDR3 is 15 amino acids long. Germline V gene sequence: CDR1 ENHRY, CDR2 SYGVKD.

V is TRBV4-2 and J is TRBJ1-6; no firm D call. V lost 1 base and J 7 bases, leaving 2 bases between the germline ends. The V gene's germline CDR1 is LGHNA and CDR2 YNFKEQ. The CDR3 totals 12 residues. CDR3 amino acids: CASSQANSPLHF. The CDR3 coding sequence is TGTGCCAGCAGCCAAGCAAATTCACCCCTCCACTTT.

The chain has TRBV29-1 and TRBJ2-5; D not resolved. Germline assignment: CDR1 SQVTM and CDR2 ANQGSEA. This CDR3 has 14 residues. The ends were cut back, 5 bases at V and 2 bases at J, with 15 bases in the middle. CDR3 sequence reads: CSVWPGRSQETQYF. CDR3 in DNA: TGCAGCGTTTGGCCTGGCAGGTCACAAGAGACCCAGTACTTC.

The chain recombines TRBV29-1 with TRBJ2-1; D unclear. Germline V gene lookup returns CDR1 SQVTM and CDR2 ANQGSEA. CDR3 length: 12 residues. The V gene lost 6 bases and the J gene lost 10 bases, with 16 bases spanning the gap. CDR3 region: CSVEITVGEQFF. CDR3 DNA sequence: TGCAGCGTCGAAATCACAGTCGGAGAGCAGTTCTTC.

This chain uses TRBV30 with TRBJ2-3, with 11 nucleotides matching TRBD2. Germline CDR1 reads GTSNPN; CDR2 reads SVGIG (reference sequence). V lost 1 base and J lost 6; bases outside the gene matches: 9. The CDR3 totals 16 residues. The chain's CDR3 is CAWSADPSGGQDTQYF. The CDR3, as DNA: TGTGCCTGGAGTGCCGACCCTAGCGGGGGGCAGGATACGCAGTATTTT.

The chain combines TRBV2 with TRBJ2-4, with 10 nucleotides matching TRBD1. In germline, CDR1 is SNHLY, CDR2 FYNNEI. The J segment lost 1 base and the V segment lost 4 bases, leaving 13 bases of the junction unmatched. This CDR3 is built from 19 residues. The CDR3 DNA reads as TGTGCCAGCAGTGTGACAGGGGGCAACTCCCGATCCGCCAAAAACATTCAGTACTTC. Protein: CASSVTGGNSRSAKNIQYF.

The chain recombines TRBV27 with TRBJ1-6; possible D gene TRBD1, 6 bases. Germline V lookup: CDR1 MNHEY, CDR2 SMNVEV (reference sequence). V lost 5 bases and J 12 bases, leaving 17 bases between the germline ends. This CDR3 contains 14 residues. CDR3 nucleotide sequence: TGTGCCAGCAGTCCCTATACAGGGTCAGGACCCCTCCACTTT. This codes for CASSPYTGSGPLHF.

The rearrangement joins TRBV29-1 to TRBJ1-1; no clear D. Trimming removed 5 bases from V and 5 bases from J, with 15 bases in between. CDR1 and CDR2 (germline): SQVTM, ANQGSEA. The CDR3 has 13 residues. Written as DNA, the CDR3 is TGCAGCGTTACATCAAGGGTTAGGACTGAAGCTTTCTTT. Encoded protein: CSVTSRVRTEAFF.

This clone was counted a single time. The chain recombines TRBV18 with TRBJ2-4; the D gene is possibly TRBD1 (6 bases). The ends were cut back, 3 bases at V and 1 base at J, with 19 bases in the middle. The germline V gene has CDR1 KGHSH and CDR2 LQKENI. The CDR3 spans 18 residues. CDR3: CASSPVLGPQGAKNIQYF. CDR3 bases: TGTGCCAGCTCACCGGTCTTAGGGCCCCAGGGGGCCAAAAACATTCAGTACTTC.

The V and J genes are TRBV7-9 and TRBJ2-7, with D unresolved. The length of the CDR3 is 11 residues. Germline lookup yields CDR1 SEHNR and CDR2 FQNEAQ (reference sequence). Deletions cut 5 bases from V and 2 bases from J, with 4 bases between. The DNA for the CDR3 is TGTGCCAGCAGCGCCGCCTACGAGCAGTACTTC. Translating gives CASSAAYEQYF.